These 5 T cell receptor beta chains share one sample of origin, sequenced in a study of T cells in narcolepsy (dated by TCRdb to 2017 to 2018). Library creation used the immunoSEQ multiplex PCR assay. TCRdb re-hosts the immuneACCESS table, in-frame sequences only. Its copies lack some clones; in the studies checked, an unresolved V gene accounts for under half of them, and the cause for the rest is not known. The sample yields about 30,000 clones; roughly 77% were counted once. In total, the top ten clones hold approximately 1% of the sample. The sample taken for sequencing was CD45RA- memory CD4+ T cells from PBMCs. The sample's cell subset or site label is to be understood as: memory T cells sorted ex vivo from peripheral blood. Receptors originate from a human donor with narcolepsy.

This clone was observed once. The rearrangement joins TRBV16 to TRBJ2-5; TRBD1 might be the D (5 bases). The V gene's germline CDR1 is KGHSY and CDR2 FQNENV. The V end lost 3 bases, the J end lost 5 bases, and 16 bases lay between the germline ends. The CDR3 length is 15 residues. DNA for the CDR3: TGTGCCAGCAGCCATGGACGGGTCCCAGGGGAGACCCAGTACTTC. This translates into CASSHGRVPGETQYF.

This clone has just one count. The CDR3 nucleotides read TGTGCCAGCAGTGAAGCGTGGGGTGGGCAGACTGAAGCTTTCTTT. This translates into CASSEAWGGQTEAFF. This chain links TRBV6-1 with TRBJ1-1, with D unresolved. The germline V and J ends were trimmed by 0 bases and 5 bases, with 13 bases remaining between them. Germline CDR1 is MNHNS and CDR2 is SASEGT. This CDR3 spans 15 amino acids.

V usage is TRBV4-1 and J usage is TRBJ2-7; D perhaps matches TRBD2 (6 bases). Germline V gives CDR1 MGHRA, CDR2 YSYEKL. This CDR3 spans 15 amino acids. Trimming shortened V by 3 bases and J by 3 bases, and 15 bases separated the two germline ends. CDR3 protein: CASSQAGIGSYEQYF. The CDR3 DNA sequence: TGCGCCAGCAGCCAGGCGGGGATTGGTAGCTACGAGCAGTACTTC.

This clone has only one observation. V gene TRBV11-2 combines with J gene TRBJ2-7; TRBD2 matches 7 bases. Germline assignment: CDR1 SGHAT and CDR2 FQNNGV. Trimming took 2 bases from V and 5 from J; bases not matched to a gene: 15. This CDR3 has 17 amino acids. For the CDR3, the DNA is TGTGCCAGCAGCTTACCCATCTCCTGGGGGGGGGACGACGAGCAGTACTTC. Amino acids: CASSLPISWGGDDEQYF.

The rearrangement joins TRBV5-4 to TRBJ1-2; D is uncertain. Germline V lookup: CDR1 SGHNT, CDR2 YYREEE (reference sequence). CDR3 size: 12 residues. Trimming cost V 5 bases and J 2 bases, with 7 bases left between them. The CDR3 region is CASSALNYGYTF. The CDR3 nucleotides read TGTGCCAGCAGTGCGTTGAACTATGGCTACACCTTC. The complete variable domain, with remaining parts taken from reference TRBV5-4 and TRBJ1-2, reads ETGVTQSPTHLIKTRGQQVTLRCSSQSGHNTVSWYQQALGQGPQFIFQYYREEENGRGNFPPRFSGLQFPNYSSELNVNALELDDSALYLCASSALNYGYTFGSGTRLTVV.